This passage covers 12 T cell receptor beta chains from one sample sequenced in a study of T cells in Graves' hyperthyroidism and ophthalmopathy. It was RNA transcripts that yielded the amplified TCR beta CDR3 regions. Primed by the HTBI set, a first-round RT-PCR was run on the TCR CDR3. TCRdb analysed the multiplex PCR reads with MiXCR anew, one entry per CDR3 protein. The sample records 480,000 or so distinct CDR3 sequences, 40% to 50% being singletons. The sample taken for sequencing was peripheral blood or thyroid tissue (not recorded which). Receptors were obtained from an adult woman with Graves' disease, either hyperthyroidism or ophthalmopathy (not recorded which).

The chain couples TRBV7-9 to TRBJ1-1, with TRBD1 matching 9 bases. V shed 5 bases, J shed 6 bases, and the junction held 10 bases outside the gene matches. CDR1 and CDR2 from the germline V gene are SEHNR and FQNEAQ (reference sequence). The CDR3 is made up of 15 amino acids. The CDR3 spells CASSRGSQGASEAFF. The CDR3 region has the DNA TGTGCCAGCAGCCGCGGTTCACAGGGGGCTTCTGAAGCTTTCTTT.

This clonotype has a count of ten or more. The chain carries TRBV29-1 and TRBJ1-3, with TRBD1 matching over 7 bases. Germline trimming cut 6 bases from V and 3 bases from J; bases unmatched to any gene: 8. This CDR3 is built from 14 residues. The germline V gene has CDR1 SQVTM and CDR2 ANQGSEA. The DNA of the CDR3 is TGCAGCGTGACCGGCCAGGGGGGTGGAAACACCATATATTTT. Protein sequence: CSVTGQGGGNTIYF. The variable domain in full, completed from reference TRBV29-1 and TRBJ1-3, reads SAVISQKPSRDICQRGTSLTIQCQVDSQVTMMFWYRQQPGQSLTLIATANQGSEATYESGFVIDKFPISRPNLTFSTLTVSNMSPEDSSIYLCSVTGQGGGNTIYFGEGSWLTVV.

The chain has TRBV6-5 and TRBJ1-2; D call uncertain. CDR1 MNHEY and CDR2 SVGAGI come from the germline V gene. V shed 2 bases and J shed 7 bases, with 11 bases lying between them. The CDR3 loop spans 13 amino acids. DNA for the CDR3: TGTGCCAGCAGTTACGCGGGCACTGGTGGCTACACCTTC. Translating it yields CASSYAGTGGYTF.

This rearrangement joins TRBV20-1 to TRBJ2-6, with D possibly TRBD2 on 7 matching bases. CDR1 DFQATT and CDR2 SNEGSKA come from the germline V gene (reference sequence). The V end lost 6 bases, the J end lost 0 bases, and 18 bases lay between the germline ends. This CDR3 has 17 residues. The CDR3 sequence: CSAGRRGRSSGANVLTF. DNA of the CDR3: TGCAGTGCGGGACGGCGGGGGCGCTCCTCTGGGGCCAACGTCCTGACTTTC.

The CDR3 spells CASSLVRYEQFF. The DNA for the CDR3 is TGTGCCAGCAGCTTAGTTCGGTATGAGCAGTTCTTC. The chain joins TRBV7-2 to TRBJ2-1; unclear D gene. Per the germline V gene, CDR1 is SGHTA and CDR2 is FQGNSA. The CDR3 extends over 12 amino acids. The V and J ends lost 1 base and 8 bases respectively, with 6 bases between them.

The sample holds a few counts of this clonotype. A much larger clone differs from this one at a single base, so this may be a read error. This sequence joins TRBV7-8 and TRBJ1-5; D might be TRBD1 (5 bases). Germline lookup yields CDR1 SGHVS and CDR2 FQNEAQ. CDR3 length: 16 amino acids. Trimming took off 4 bases at V and 6 bases at J, with 19 bases between the two ends. The chain's CDR3 is CASSYYGAGSTQPQHF. CDR3 nucleotides: TGTGCCAGCAGCTACTACGGGGCAGGATCTACTCAGCCCCAGCATTTT.

The V and J genes are TRBV7-2 and TRBJ2-2; D uncertain. This CDR3 is 12 amino acids long. Trimming stripped 5 bases from V and 9 bases from J, with 10 bases between. Germline V lookup: CDR1 SGHTA, CDR2 FQGNSA. The CDR3 loop is CASSAFRRELFF. DNA for the CDR3: TGTGCCAGCAGCGCTTTCCGTCGGGAGCTGTTTTTT.

This clonotype was counted at least ten times. V usage is TRBV11-2 and J usage is TRBJ1-1; D gene uncertain. This CDR3 has 11 residues. V lost 1 base, J lost 11 bases, and 8 bases lay in between. Germline V gives CDR1 SGHAT, CDR2 FQNNGV. The CDR3 nucleotides read TGTGCCAGCAGCTTAGGTGTTTATGCTTTCTTT. Amino acid sequence: CASSLGVYAFF.

This clonotype was detected once. A much larger clone is a single base away; this may be a read error. This CDR3 is missing its conserved last phenylalanine or tryptophan, likely due to a read error. The V and J genes are TRBV12-3 or TRBV12-4 and TRBJ1-3; D possibly corresponds to TRBD1 (5 bases). V dropped 3 bases and J dropped 2 bases, with 8 bases sitting between them. The CDR3 is 14 amino acids. The CDR3: CASSFVGAGNTIYL. CDR3 DNA sequence: TGTGCCAGCAGTTTCGTGGGGGCTGGAAACACCATATATCTT.

V and J are TRBV12-3 or TRBV12-4 and TRBJ2-7; possible D gene TRBD1, 7 bases. Trimming cost V 8 bases and J 3 bases, with 20 bases left between them. The CDR3 is 15 residues long. DNA of the CDR3: TGTGCCAGCGTTGGGGGGACAGAGACCCGCTACGAGCAGTACTTC. This gives the protein CASVGGTETRYEQYF.

This clonotype was seen only once. The chain links TRBV9 to TRBJ1-6, with 7 bases matching TRBD1. Looked up from germline, CDR1 is SGDLS and CDR2 is YYNGEE. The CDR3 runs 16 residues. The V gene end was trimmed by 4 bases and the J gene end by 5 bases; junction bases not matched to a gene: 9. Here the CDR3 DNA reads TGTGCCAGCAGCCACTCCCGACAGGGTGATAATTCACCCCTCCACTTT. Amino acids: CASSHSRQGDNSPLHF.

The chain joins TRBV5-1 to TRBJ2-5, with unresolved D. The CDR3 has 15 residues. The germline V gene has CDR1 SGHRS and CDR2 YFSETQ. The V and J ends lost 0 bases and 2 bases respectively, with 11 bases between them. CDR3 amino acids: CASSLGIGWQETQYF. CDR3 coding DNA: TGCGCCAGCAGCTTGGGTATAGGCTGGCAAGAGACCCAGTACTTC.